This T cell receptor beta chain was identified during a study of metastatic and nonmetastatic thyroid tumors. At the level of the study: Across blood and tumor or nodule tissue, repertoires from malignant and benign thyroid patients were compared with one another.

General study results and limits: TCR beta diversity was reportedly significantly higher in malignant thyroid tumors than benign nodules, in blood and tumor.

Patients were all untreated before their thyroid surgery. In the original workflow: The study built a papillary thyroid cancer distant-metastasis classifier from CDR3 differences across clinicopathological groups. With MiXCR, TCRdb reprocessed the PCR reads. The authors' filters were not applied to this entry. The table includes fewer than 40,000 clones, around 25% detected once. Trimming took 0 bases from V and 0 from J, leaving 5 bases between them. The length of the CDR3 is 14 residues. Germline V lookup: CDR1 SGHDT, CDR2 YYEEEE. This clone was recorded at least ten times. The target antigen is unknown.

V and J are TRBV5-6 and TRBJ2-3; no reliable D call. The specimen was blood. This receptor was obtained from a female donor with papillary thyroid cancer or a benign thyroid nodule (not recorded which). Some clones in this sample may be carry-over from other donors' samples. For the CDR3, the DNA is TGTGCCAGCAGCTTGGATCGTAGCACAGATACGCAGTATTTT. Its protein product is CASSLDRSTDTQYF.